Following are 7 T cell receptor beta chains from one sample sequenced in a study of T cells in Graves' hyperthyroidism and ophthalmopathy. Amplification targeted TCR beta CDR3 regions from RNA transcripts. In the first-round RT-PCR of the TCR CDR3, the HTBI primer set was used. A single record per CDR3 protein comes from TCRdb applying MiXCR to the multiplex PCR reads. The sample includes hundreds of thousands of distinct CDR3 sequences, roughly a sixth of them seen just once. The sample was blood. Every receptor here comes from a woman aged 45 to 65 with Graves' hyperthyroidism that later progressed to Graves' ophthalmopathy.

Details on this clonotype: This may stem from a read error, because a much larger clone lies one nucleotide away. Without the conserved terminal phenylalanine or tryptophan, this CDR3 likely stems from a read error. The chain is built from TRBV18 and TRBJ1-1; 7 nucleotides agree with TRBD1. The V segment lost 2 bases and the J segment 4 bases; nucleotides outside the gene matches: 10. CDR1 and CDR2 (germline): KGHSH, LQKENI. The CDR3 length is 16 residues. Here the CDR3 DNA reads TGTGCCAGCTCACCAGACAGGGCGGTCATGGGCACTGAAGCTTTCCTT. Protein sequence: CASSPDRAVMGTEAFL.

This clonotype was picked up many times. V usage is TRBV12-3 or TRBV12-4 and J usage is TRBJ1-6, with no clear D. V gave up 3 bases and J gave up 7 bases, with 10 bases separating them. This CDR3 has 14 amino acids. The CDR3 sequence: CASSLADSNSPLHF. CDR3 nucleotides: TGTGCCAGCAGTTTGGCCGACTCCAATTCACCCCTCCACTTT.

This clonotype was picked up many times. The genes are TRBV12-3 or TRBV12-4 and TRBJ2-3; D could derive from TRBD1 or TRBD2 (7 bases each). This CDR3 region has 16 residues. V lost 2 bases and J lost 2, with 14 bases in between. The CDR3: CASSLLQGGITDTQYF. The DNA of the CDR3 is TGTGCCAGCAGTTTATTGCAGGGGGGGATCACAGATACGCAGTATTTT.

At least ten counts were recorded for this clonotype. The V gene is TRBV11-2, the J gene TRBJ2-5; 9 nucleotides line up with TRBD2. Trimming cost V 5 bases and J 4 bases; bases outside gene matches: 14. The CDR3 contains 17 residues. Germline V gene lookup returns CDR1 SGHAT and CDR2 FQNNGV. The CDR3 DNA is TGTGCCAGCAGCGTTGCGGGGGGGAGATTGTTTGGAGAGACCCAGTACTTC. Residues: CASSVAGGRLFGETQYF.

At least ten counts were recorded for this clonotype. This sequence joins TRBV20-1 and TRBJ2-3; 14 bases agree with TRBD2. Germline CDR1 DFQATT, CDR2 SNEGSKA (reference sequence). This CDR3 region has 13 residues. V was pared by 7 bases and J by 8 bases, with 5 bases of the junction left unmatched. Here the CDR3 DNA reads TGCAGTGTAAGACTAGCGGGGGGGGGTACGCAGTATTTT. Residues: CSVRLAGGGTQYF.

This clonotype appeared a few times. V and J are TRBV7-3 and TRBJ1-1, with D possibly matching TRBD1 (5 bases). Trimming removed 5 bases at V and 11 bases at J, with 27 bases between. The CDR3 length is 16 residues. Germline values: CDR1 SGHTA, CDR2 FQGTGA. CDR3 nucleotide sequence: TGTGCCAGCAGCCCCTACGGCGGGGCCTCTGACCTGAGTGCTTTCTTT. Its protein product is CASSPYGGASDLSAFF.

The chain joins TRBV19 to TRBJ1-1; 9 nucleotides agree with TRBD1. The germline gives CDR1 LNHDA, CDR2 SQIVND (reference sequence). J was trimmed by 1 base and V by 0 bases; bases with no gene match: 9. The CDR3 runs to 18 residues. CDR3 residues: CASSIEPPQGATNTEAFF. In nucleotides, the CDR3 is TGTGCCAGTAGTATAGAGCCCCCACAGGGGGCGACGAACACTGAAGCTTTCTTT.